This TCR beta chain came from a study of T-cell memory formation after mild COVID-19. Study observations and caveats: Contracting CD4+ clones were located mainly in CM and EM, and CD8+ clones in EMRA. Pre-infection memory held some responding clones, suggesting pre-existing cross-reactive T cells responded. Day 15 to 85 contracting clones showed balanced CD4/CD8; day 15 to 37 expanders favored CD4+.

Researchers used 5'RACE with constant-segment primers to make TCR alpha and TCR beta cDNA libraries that carry sample barcodes and UMIs. One entry per CDR3 protein results from TCRdb running MiXCR on the 5' RACE reads. Here the sample spans some 330,000 distinct CDR3 sequences, 20% to 25% being singletons. Germline V gene sequence: CDR1 SEHNR, CDR2 FQNEAQ (reference sequence). The CDR3 sequence is 9 residues long. This clonotype was detected only a few times. No antigen is known for it. Compared with germline, one end of the junction differs, possibly owing to a read error. The sample comprised PBMCs or a T cell subset sorted from them (not recorded which). V gene TRBV7-9 combines with J gene TRBJ2-5; D uncertain. The receptor was derived from an adult woman who had mild COVID-19 (a few samples of this study predate the infection). Cell type and time point are not known. The CDR3 DNA sequence: TGTGCCAGCAGCACTCCGCCTCACTTC. Its translation: CASSTPPHF.